This is a list of T cell receptor beta chains from one sample in a study of beta chain features in type 1 diabetes. Sequencing used immunoSEQ multiplex PCR; TCRdb keeps in-frame clones, though not all of them. Here the sample spans under 250,000 clones, 25% to 30% being singletons. Sequences were obtained from central memory CD4+ T cells from blood. Receptors were obtained from a man younger than 45 in good health. Both conserved end residues are part of each CDR3. D genes are given only for firm matches. Only part of the rows carry a size: once, few, many, or a class if the clone is expanded.

D	V	length	size	J	DNA	CDR3
-	TRBV7-6	16	few	TRBJ2-7	TGTGCCAGCAGCCCTCCGACGAGGGACGGGGCCTACGAGCAGTACTTC	CASSPPTRDGAYEQYF
-	TRBV7-7	12	-	TRBJ2-5	TGTGCCAGCGCCGCAGAACAAGAGACCCAGTACTTC	CASAAEQETQYF
-	TRBV29-1	14	few	TRBJ2-1	TGCAGCGGGCAGTCGGGACTCACGTACAATGAGCAGTTCTTC	CSGQSGLTYNEQFF
TRBD2	TRBV30	15	-	TRBJ2-7	TGTGCCTGGAGTGGGGTAGCGGGGGTCCCCCCCAAGCAGTACTTC	CAWSGVAGVPPKQYF
-	TRBV9	18	few	TRBJ2-1	TGTGCCAGCAGCGTAGCTACAGATGCGGGGAGCTCCTACAATGAGCAGTTCTTC	CASSVATDAGSSYNEQFF
-	TRBV30	16	-	TRBJ1-5	TGTGCCTGGAGTGCCCGGGACGGATATAGCAATCAGCCCCAGCATTTT	CAWSARDGYSNQPQHF
-	TRBV27	15	-	TRBJ2-2	TGTGCCACCCGAGGGCGAGCCACGAACACCGGGGAGCTGTTTTTT	CATRGRATNTGELFF
-	TRBV2	12	-	TRBJ1-4	TGTGCCAGCGGACAGACTAATGAAAAACTGTTTTTT	CASGQTNEKLFF
TRBD1	TRBV29-1	16	-	TRBJ2-1	TGCAGCGTTGAAGCCTGGGGACAGGGTCTAGGCAATGAGCAGTTCTTC	CSVEAWGQGLGNEQFF
TRBD1	TRBV6-5	13	-	TRBJ1-3	TGTGCCAGCGGGGGGACAGGTTCGAACACCATATATTTT	CASGGTGSNTIYF